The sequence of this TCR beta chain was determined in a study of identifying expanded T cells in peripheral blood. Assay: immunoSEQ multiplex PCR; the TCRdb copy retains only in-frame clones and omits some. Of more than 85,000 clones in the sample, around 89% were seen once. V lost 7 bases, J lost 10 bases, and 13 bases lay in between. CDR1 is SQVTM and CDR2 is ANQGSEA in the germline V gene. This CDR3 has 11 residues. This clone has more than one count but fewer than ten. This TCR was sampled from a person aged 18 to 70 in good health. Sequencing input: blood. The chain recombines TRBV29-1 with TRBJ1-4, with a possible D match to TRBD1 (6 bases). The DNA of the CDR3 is TGCAGCGGTGAGCTACAGGGAAAACTGTTTTTT. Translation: CSGELQGKLFF.